A selection of T cell receptor beta chains follows, all from one sample in a study of blood T cell repertoires in COVID-19. TCRdb's table, derived via immunoSEQ multiplex PCR, lists solely in-frame clones and lacks some. The sample contains around 300,000 clones, 70% to 90% of which appear only once. The sequenced sample consisted of peripheral blood. The origin of the receptors is a woman in her 70s with acute or convalescent COVID-19. Each CDR3 is given with its conserved first and last residue. A D gene is named only where the DNA matches it firmly. Clone sizes are given selectively: once, few, many, or a class where the clone is expanded.

CDR3aa: CATGGNPALRPDEKLFF; CDR3nt: TGTGCCACCGGGGGGAACCCAGCATTGCGCCCCGATGAAAAACTGTTTTTT; j_gene: TRBJ1-4; v_gene: TRBV24-1; abundance: once; d_gene: NA
CDR3aa: CASSFGQGRNYGYTF; CDR3nt: TGTGCCAGCAGCTTCGGACAGGGGAGGAACTATGGCTACACCTTC; j_gene: TRBJ1-2; v_gene: TRBV3-1/TRBV3-2; abundance: NA; d_gene: TRBD1
CDR3aa: CASSPRGGETQYF; CDR3nt: TGTGCCAGCTCACCCCGGGGTGGAGAGACCCAGTACTTC; j_gene: TRBJ2-5; v_gene: TRBV18; abundance: NA; d_gene: NA
CDR3aa: CASSLSTGSKGTEAFF; CDR3nt: TGTGCCAGCAGCTTATCAACAGGGTCAAAGGGGACTGAAGCTTTCTTT; j_gene: TRBJ1-1; v_gene: TRBV11-1; abundance: NA; d_gene: NA
CDR3aa: CASSLTGAAPYEQYF; CDR3nt: TGTGCCAGCAGCCTAACAGGGGCCGCTCCTTACGAGCAGTACTTC; j_gene: TRBJ2-7; v_gene: TRBV27; abundance: NA; d_gene: TRBD1
CDR3aa: CASKGDSTEAFF; CDR3nt: TGTGCCAGTAAGGGGGACAGCACTGAAGCTTTCTTT; j_gene: TRBJ1-1; v_gene: TRBV19; abundance: NA; d_gene: TRBD1
CDR3aa: CASSPDRVENIQYF; CDR3nt: TGTGCCAGCAGCCCGGACAGGGTTGAAAACATTCAGTACTTC; j_gene: TRBJ2-4; v_gene: TRBV2; abundance: NA; d_gene: TRBD1
CDR3aa: CASSHNYGGGGGYTF; CDR3nt: TGTGCCAGCAGCCATAATTACGGGGGAGGTGGTGGCTACACCTTC; j_gene: TRBJ1-2; v_gene: TRBV11-2; abundance: NA; d_gene: NA
CDR3aa: CAWSVTRYEQYF; CDR3nt: TGTGCCTGGAGTGTAACTCGCTACGAGCAGTACTTC; j_gene: TRBJ2-7; v_gene: TRBV30; abundance: NA; d_gene: NA
CDR3aa: CASSALPQETQYF; CDR3nt: TGCGCCAGCAGCGCACTGCCCCAAGAGACCCAGTACTTC; j_gene: TRBJ2-5; v_gene: TRBV5-1; abundance: NA; d_gene: NA
CDR3aa: CASTGQNYGYTF; CDR3nt: TGTGCCAGCACCGGACAGAACTATGGCTACACCTTC; j_gene: TRBJ1-2; v_gene: TRBV2; abundance: NA; d_gene: NA
CDR3aa: CATLTGGLYGYTF; CDR3nt: TGTGCCACCCTGACAGGGGGACTCTATGGCTACACCTTC; j_gene: TRBJ1-2; v_gene: TRBV14; abundance: few; d_gene: TRBD1
CDR3aa: CASSHGLAASTDTQYF; CDR3nt: TGCGCCAGCAGCCACGGACTAGCGGCATCCACAGATACGCAGTATTTT; j_gene: TRBJ2-3; v_gene: TRBV4-1; abundance: NA; d_gene: TRBD2
CDR3aa: CASSLQGAYGYTF; CDR3nt: TGTGCCAGCAGTTTGCAGGGGGCCTATGGCTACACCTTC; j_gene: TRBJ1-2; v_gene: TRBV6-2/TRBV6-3; abundance: NA; d_gene: TRBD1
CDR3aa: CASSPGGTGDTQYF; CDR3nt: TGCGCCAGCAGCCCGGGGGGGACGGGGGATACGCAGTATTTT; j_gene: TRBJ2-3; v_gene: TRBV5-1; abundance: once; d_gene: TRBD2
CDR3aa: CASRRQGDYGYTF; CDR3nt: TGTGCCAGCAGGAGACAGGGGGACTATGGCTACACCTTC; j_gene: TRBJ1-2; v_gene: TRBV6-5; abundance: NA; d_gene: TRBD1
CDR3aa: CASTGDRGQWEKLFF; CDR3nt: TGTGCCAGCACCGGCGATAGGGGGCAGTGGGAAAAACTGTTTTTT; j_gene: TRBJ1-4; v_gene: TRBV6-5; abundance: NA; d_gene: TRBD1
CDR3aa: CASSWPGQGYSPLHF; CDR3nt: TGTGCCAGCAGCTGGCCGGGACAGGGATATTCACCCCTCCACTTT; j_gene: TRBJ1-6; v_gene: TRBV7-8; abundance: many; d_gene: TRBD1
CDR3aa: CASSEFQDWYNEQFF; CDR3nt: TGTGCCAGCAGTGAATTTCAAGACTGGTACAATGAGCAGTTCTTC; j_gene: TRBJ2-1; v_gene: TRBV6-1; abundance: NA; d_gene: NA
CDR3aa: CASSPGLNNQPQHF; CDR3nt: TGCGCCAGCAGTCCGGGACTGAACAATCAGCCCCAGCATTTT; j_gene: TRBJ1-5; v_gene: TRBV4-1; abundance: NA; d_gene: NA
CDR3aa: CASSLGQGRDQAFF; CDR3nt: TGTGCCAGCAGCTTGGGGCAGGGGAGGGACCAAGCTTTCTTT; j_gene: TRBJ1-1; v_gene: TRBV7-9; abundance: NA; d_gene: NA
CDR3aa: CASSLAIGQSNGYTF; CDR3nt: TGTGCCAGCAGCTTAGCGATAGGACAGAGCAATGGCTACACCTTC; j_gene: TRBJ1-2; v_gene: TRBV7-8; abundance: NA; d_gene: NA
CDR3aa: CASSAYRGGYGYTF; CDR3nt: TGTGCCAGCAGCGCTTACAGGGGAGGTTATGGCTACACCTTC; j_gene: TRBJ1-2; v_gene: TRBV2; abundance: NA; d_gene: TRBD1
CDR3aa: CASSTAGVDTQYF; CDR3nt: TGTGCCAGCAGCACCGCGGGGGTTGATACGCAGTATTTT; j_gene: TRBJ2-3; v_gene: TRBV12-3/TRBV12-4; abundance: NA; d_gene: TRBD2
CDR3aa: CASSLGNRMGLEQAFF; CDR3nt: TGTGCCAGCAGCTTGGGAAACAGGATGGGGCTGGAGCAGGCTTTCTTT; j_gene: TRBJ1-1; v_gene: TRBV5-8; abundance: NA; d_gene: NA
CDR3aa: CASSARGQITEAFF; CDR3nt: TGTGCCAGCAGCGCGAGGGGACAGATCACTGAAGCTTTCTTT; j_gene: TRBJ1-1; v_gene: TRBV9; abundance: few; d_gene: TRBD1
CDR3aa: CASSLGESQPQHF; CDR3nt: TGTGCCAGCAGCTTAGGGGAGAGTCAGCCCCAGCATTTT; j_gene: TRBJ1-5; v_gene: TRBV7-8; abundance: NA; d_gene: NA
CDR3aa: CASSNLLQGNTEAFF; CDR3nt: TGTGCCAGTAGTAATTTATTGCAGGGAAACACTGAAGCTTTCTTT; j_gene: TRBJ1-1; v_gene: TRBV19; abundance: once; d_gene: NA
CDR3aa: CASRLEQETQYF; CDR3nt: TGCGCCAGTAGACTAGAACAAGAGACCCAGTACTTC; j_gene: TRBJ2-5; v_gene: TRBV5-1; abundance: NA; d_gene: NA
CDR3aa: CASSWGQGAANYGYTF; CDR3nt: TGTGCCAGCAGCTGGGGGCAGGGGGCTGCTAACTATGGCTACACCTTC; j_gene: TRBJ1-2; v_gene: TRBV5-6; abundance: NA; d_gene: TRBD1
CDR3aa: CASRGGSGANVLTF; CDR3nt: TGTGCCAGCAGGGGAGGTTCTGGGGCCAACGTCCTGACTTTC; j_gene: TRBJ2-6; v_gene: TRBV7-8; abundance: few; d_gene: NA
CDR3aa: CASSYSEGDGYTF; CDR3nt: TGTGCCAGCAGTTACTCCGAGGGCGATGGCTACACCTTC; j_gene: TRBJ1-2; v_gene: TRBV6-5; abundance: once; d_gene: NA
CDR3aa: CSVEVRALNTEAFF; CDR3nt: TGCAGCGTTGAGGTGAGGGCTCTGAACACTGAAGCTTTCTTT; j_gene: TRBJ1-1; v_gene: TRBV29-1; abundance: NA; d_gene: NA
CDR3aa: CASSEDFILTSYNEQFF; CDR3nt: TGTGCCAGCAGCGAGGACTTTATCCTTACCTCCTACAATGAGCAGTTCTTC; j_gene: TRBJ2-1; v_gene: TRBV9; abundance: NA; d_gene: NA
CDR3aa: CASSYRGVGGYTF; CDR3nt: TGTGCCAGCAGTTACAGGGGAGTTGGTGGCTACACCTTC; j_gene: TRBJ1-2; v_gene: TRBV2; abundance: few; d_gene: TRBD1
CDR3aa: CASRIRGQLNTEAFF; CDR3nt: TGTGCCAGCAGGATCCGAGGACAGTTGAACACTGAAGCTTTCTTT; j_gene: TRBJ1-1; v_gene: TRBV6-4; abundance: NA; d_gene: NA
CDR3aa: CASSENVYEQFF; CDR3nt: TGCGCCAGCAGTGAAAATGTCTATGAGCAGTTCTTC; j_gene: TRBJ2-1; v_gene: TRBV10-1; abundance: many; d_gene: NA
CDR3aa: CASSSNSGGDNEQFF; CDR3nt: TGTGCCAGCAGTTCTAATAGCGGGGGGGACAATGAGCAGTTCTTC; j_gene: TRBJ2-1; v_gene: TRBV3-1/TRBV3-2; abundance: NA; d_gene: TRBD2
CDR3aa: CASRPQGGAGAFF; CDR3nt: TGTGCCAGCAGGCCTCAGGGGGGCGCTGGAGCTTTCTTT; j_gene: TRBJ1-1; v_gene: TRBV6-5; abundance: NA; d_gene: TRBD1
CDR3aa: CASSLRGDRAYGYTF; CDR3nt: TGTGCCAGCAGCCTAAGGGGGGACAGGGCCTATGGCTACACCTTC; j_gene: TRBJ1-2; v_gene: TRBV11-2; abundance: NA; d_gene: TRBD1
CDR3aa: CASSQERAGEKLFF; CDR3nt: TGTGCCAGCAGCCAAGAACGGGCGGGGGAAAAACTGTTTTTT; j_gene: TRBJ1-4; v_gene: TRBV14; abundance: once; d_gene: NA
CDR3aa: CASSARALAGGAGELFF; CDR3nt: TGTGCCAGCAGCGCCCGGGCACTAGCGGGGGGGGCCGGGGAGCTGTTTTTT; j_gene: TRBJ2-2; v_gene: TRBV9; abundance: NA; d_gene: TRBD2
CDR3aa: CSAGQASGYTF; CDR3nt: TGCAGTGCGGGACAGGCCTCTGGCTACACCTTC; j_gene: TRBJ1-2; v_gene: TRBV20-1; abundance: NA; d_gene: TRBD1
CDR3aa: CASSHSAGINEKLFF; CDR3nt: TGTGCCAGCAGCCATTCCGCGGGCATTAATGAAAAACTGTTTTTT; j_gene: TRBJ1-4; v_gene: TRBV3-1/TRBV3-2; abundance: few; d_gene: NA
CDR3aa: CASSYVRGREQYF; CDR3nt: TGTGCCAGCAGTTACGTTCGGGGTCGCGAGCAGTACTTC; j_gene: TRBJ2-7; v_gene: TRBV6-5; abundance: NA; d_gene: NA
CDR3aa: CASSAVVQTDTQYF; CDR3nt: TGCGCCAGCAGCGCGGTAGTGCAGACAGATACGCAGTATTTT; j_gene: TRBJ2-3; v_gene: TRBV5-1; abundance: NA; d_gene: NA